A selection of T cell receptor beta chains follows, all from one sample in a study of T cell repertoires in aging, cancer and after chemotherapy. TCRdb fed the multiplex PCR reads into MiXCR, producing one record per CDR3 protein. The table has over a thousand distinct CDR3 sequences, roughly a sixth seen once. Sequenced input: blood. The source is a human donor with a solid tumor. Both conserved end residues are part of each CDR3. A D gene is named only where the DNA matches it firmly. A row's size may be missing; if present it is once, few, many or a size class.

size | J | D | V | CDR3 | DNA
NA | TRBJ1-1 | NA | TRBV6-2/TRBV6-3 | CASSYSTSEAFF | TGTGCCAGCAGTTACTCGACGAGTGAAGCTTTCTTT
few | TRBJ1-2 | TRBD1 | TRBV5-6 | CASSPWTGGFYGYTF | TGTGCCAGCAGCCCCTGGACAGGGGGCTTCTATGGCTACACCTTC
NA | TRBJ2-3 | NA | TRBV29-1 | CSATVLDTQYF | TGCAGCGCTACTGTATTGGATACGCAGTATTTT
NA | TRBJ1-3 | NA | TRBV25-1 | CASSDLISGNTIYF | TGTGCCAGCAGTGACCTTATCTCTGGAAACACCATATATTTT
large | TRBJ1-6 | NA | TRBV27 | CASRQPRYNSPLHF | TGTGCCAGCCGACAACCGCGCTATAATTCACCCCTCCACTTT
large | TRBJ2-3 | NA | TRBV7-2 | CASSLVGLPYTDTQYF | TGTGCCAGCAGCTTAGTGGGTCTACCGTACACAGATACGCAGTATTTT
NA | TRBJ1-1 | TRBD1 | TRBV20-1 | CSARLGQGAFDTEAFF | TGCAGTGCTAGACTCGGACAGGGGGCGTTTGACACTGAAGCTTTCTTT
large | TRBJ2-2 | TRBD1 | TRBV19 | CASMGTGNRELFF | TGTGCCAGTATGGGGACAGGCAATAGGGAGCTGTTTTTT
NA | TRBJ2-1 | NA | TRBV5-1 | CASSPLVDSGQFF | TGCGCCAGCAGCCCATTAGTGGATTCGGGGCAGTTCTTC
few | TRBJ1-1 | TRBD1 | TRBV6-1 | CASSTDRGIDTEAFF | TGTGCCAGCAGTACCGACAGGGGGATCGACACTGAAGCTTTCTTT
medium-sized | TRBJ1-1 | NA | TRBV11-3 | CASSRTGDGEAFF | TGTGCCAGCAGCCGTACCGGGGACGGAGAAGCTTTCTTT
large | TRBJ1-1 | NA | TRBV6-5 | CATSSGSRQAFF | TGTGCCACCTCGTCAGGTTCTAGACAAGCTTTCTTT
medium-sized | TRBJ2-7 | NA | TRBV7-9 | CASSLTFSIRSEQYF | TGTGCCAGCAGCTTAACCTTTAGCATTCGAAGCGAGCAGTACTTC
medium-sized | TRBJ2-6 | NA | TRBV18 | CASSEGQPGLGGANVLTF | TGTGCCAGCTCGGAAGGGCAGCCTGGTTTAGGTGGGGCCAACGTCCTGACTTTC
NA | TRBJ2-2 | NA | TRBV20-1 | CSARDSNTGELFF | TGCAGTGCCCGGGACTCCAACACCGGGGAGCTGTTTTTT
NA | TRBJ1-4 | TRBD1 | TRBV12-3/TRBV12-4 | CASSYGTGMEKLFF | TGTGCCAGCAGTTACGGGACAGGAATGGAAAAACTGTTTTTT
large | TRBJ2-7 | NA | TRBV30 | CAWSVPTGYSYEQYF | TGTGCCTGGAGTGTACCAACAGGCTATTCCTACGAGCAGTACTTC
NA | TRBJ2-3 | NA | TRBV7-3 | CASSPGTHTDTQYF | TGTGCCAGCAGCCCCGGGACTCACACAGATACGCAGTATTTT
large | TRBJ2-3 | NA | TRBV10-3 | CAISEPEGQQQGTDTQYF | TGTGCCATCAGTGAGCCCGAGGGTCAGCAGCAGGGCACAGATACGCAGTATTTT
medium-sized | TRBJ1-5 | TRBD1 | TRBV19 | CASSKLPGTGTSQPQHF | TGTGCCAGTAGTAAGTTACCCGGGACAGGGACCAGCCAGCCCCAGCATTTT
few | TRBJ2-2 | NA | TRBV27 | CASSLKRMNTGELFF | TGTGCCAGCAGTTTGAAGCGAATGAACACCGGGGAGCTGTTTTTT
NA | TRBJ1-4 | TRBD1 | TRBV5-1 | CASRFSGGRDEKLFF | TGCGCCAGCCGCTTTTCAGGGGGCAGAGATGAAAAACTGTTTTTT
NA | TRBJ1-6 | NA | TRBV6-5 | CASGEAYNSPLHF | TGTGCCAGCGGGGAGGCTTATAATTCACCCCTCCACTTT
few | TRBJ1-1 | NA | TRBV7-9 | CASSLGGFGTEAFF | TGTGCCAGCAGCCTGGGGGGATTCGGCACTGAAGCTTTCTTT
hyperexpanded | TRBJ2-7 | NA | TRBV6-1 | CATGTEHRF | TGTGCCACCGGGACGGAACACAGATTC
NA | TRBJ1-5 | NA | TRBV27 | CASGTNNQPQHF | TGTGCCAGCGGCACAAACAATCAGCCCCAGCATTTT
large | TRBJ2-1 | TRBD2 | TRBV7-3 | CASSLMLAGENEQFF | TGTGCCAGCAGCTTAATGCTAGCGGGGGAAAATGAGCAGTTCTTC
few | TRBJ2-3 | TRBD2 | TRBV10-3 | CAIRAGTSGGSSTDTQYF | TGTGCCATCAGAGCCGGGACTAGCGGGGGCAGCAGCACAGATACGCAGTATTTT
NA | TRBJ1-2 | NA | TRBV7-9 | CASSFVQLSYTF | TGTGCCAGCAGCTTTGTACAGCTCAGCTACACCTTC
large | TRBJ2-3 | NA | TRBV6-5 | CASSSLNTQYF | TGTGCCAGCAGCTCCCTGAATACGCAGTATTTT
large | TRBJ1-4 | TRBD1 | TRBV19 | CASRIRKGQGGDEKLFF | TGTGCCAGTAGAATACGGAAAGGACAGGGAGGGGATGAAAAACTGTTTTTT
few | TRBJ1-5 | NA | TRBV7-9 | CASTWGRQAGNVISNQPQHF | TGTGCCAGTACGTGGGGGAGACAGGCCGGGAATGTTATAAGCAATCAGCCCCAGCATTTT
few | TRBJ2-7 | NA | TRBV18 | CASSLITSLYEQYF | TGTGCCAGCTCTCTCATTACTAGCTTGTACGAGCAGTACTTC
large | TRBJ1-6 | NA | TRBV6-5 | CASSYPNSPLHF | TGTGCCAGCAGTTACCCTAATTCACCCCTCCACTTT
large | TRBJ1-1 | NA | TRBV6-5 | CASQTMNTEAFF | TGTGCCAGCCAAACAATGAACACTGAAGCTTTCTTT
medium-sized | TRBJ2-2 | TRBD1 | TRBV7-9 | CASRPGTANTGELFF | TGTGCCAGCAGACCCGGGACAGCGAACACCGGGGAGCTGTTTTTT
large | TRBJ2-6 | NA | TRBV27 | CASSDSGANVLTF | TGTGCCAGCAGTGACTCTGGGGCCAACGTCCTGACTTTC
large | TRBJ1-1 | NA | TRBV4-3 | CASSQGTENTEAFF | TGCGCCAGCAGCCAAGGGACAGAGAACACTGAAGCTTTCTTT
NA | TRBJ1-2 | TRBD1 | TRBV18 | CASSVDRGDGYTF | TGTGCCAGCTCGGTAGACAGGGGCGATGGCTACACCTTC
NA | TRBJ1-2 | NA | TRBV5-1 | CASSLDTSTNYGYTF | TGCGCCAGCAGCTTGGATACCAGCACTAACTATGGCTACACCTTC
NA | TRBJ2-3 | NA | TRBV19 | CASSIGQSTDTQYF | TGTGCCAGTAGTATCGGACAGTCAACAGATACGCAGTATTTT
large | TRBJ2-4 | NA | TRBV19 | CASSMENIQYF | TGTGCCAGTAGTATGGAGAACATTCAGTACTTC
hyperexpanded | TRBJ2-5 | NA | TRBV6-5 | CASTRVGTGGETQYF | TGTGCCAGCACCCGGGTCGGCACAGGCGGAGAGACCCAGTACTTC
few | TRBJ1-2 | NA | TRBV4-1 | CASSSLPGQYYGYTF | TGCGCCAGCAGTTCTCTCCCGGGACAATACTATGGCTACACCTTC
few | TRBJ1-6 | TRBD1 | TRBV6-1 | CASRRPGTGDSALHF | TGTGCCAGCAGGCGTCCCGGGACAGGGGATTCGGCCCTCCACTTT
NA | TRBJ2-7 | NA | TRBV10-3 | CAISETGTPEQYF | TGTGCCATCAGTGAAACCGGGACACCCGAGCAGTACTTC
NA | TRBJ1-1 | NA | TRBV6-2/TRBV6-3 | CASSYPHTEAFF | TGTGCCAGCAGTTACCCGCACACTGAAGCTTTCTTT
large | TRBJ1-2 | NA | TRBV27 | CASSFWQGIGYTF | TGTGCCAGCAGTTTTTGGCAGGGGATTGGCTACACCTTC
NA | TRBJ2-3 | NA | TRBV5-4 | CASLFKGRSTDTQYF | TGTGCCAGCCTATTTAAGGGTCGTAGCACAGATACGCAGTATTTT
few | TRBJ1-6 | NA | TRBV6-2/TRBV6-3 | CASRAGIRGFNSPLHF | TGTGCCAGCAGAGCCGGTATTCGGGGTTTTAATTCACCCCTCCACTTT
large | TRBJ1-1 | NA | TRBV30 | CAWSQETTEAFF | TGTGCCTGGAGTCAGGAAACCACTGAAGCTTTCTTT
large | TRBJ2-7 | TRBD1 | TRBV29-1 | CSVEGAGQGTYEQYF | TGCAGCGTTGAAGGGGCTGGACAGGGAACCTACGAGCAGTACTTC
large | TRBJ1-5 | TRBD1 | TRBV6-5 | CASSYSGDRAQPQHF | TGTGCCAGCAGTTACTCGGGGGACAGGGCCCAGCCCCAGCATTTT
NA | TRBJ1-2 | NA | TRBV21-1 | CASSQRAPGSYGYTF | TGTGCCAGCAGCCAACGGGCCCCGGGAAGCTATGGCTACACCTTC
once | TRBJ1-5 | NA | TRBV6-2/TRBV6-3 | CATSSGGAQPQHF | TGTGCCACCTCTAGCGGAGGGGCTCAGCCCCAGCATTTT
large | TRBJ2-3 | NA | TRBV11-1 | CASSLRQGSVDTQYF | TGTGCCAGCAGCTTAAGGCAGGGGAGCGTGGATACGCAGTATTTT
few | TRBJ1-4 | NA | TRBV20-1 | CSARELGINLIEKLFF | TGCAGTGCTAGAGAATTGGGCATAAACCTTATTGAAAAACTGTTTTTT
NA | TRBJ2-7 | NA | TRBV5-1 | CASSPGGTGTYEQYF | TGCGCCAGCAGCCCGGGAGGGACAGGGACCTACGAGCAGTACTTC
medium-sized | TRBJ1-1 | TRBD1 | TRBV7-9 | CASSPKQGVVTEAFF | TGTGCCAGCAGCCCGAAACAGGGGGTTGTGACTGAAGCTTTCTTT